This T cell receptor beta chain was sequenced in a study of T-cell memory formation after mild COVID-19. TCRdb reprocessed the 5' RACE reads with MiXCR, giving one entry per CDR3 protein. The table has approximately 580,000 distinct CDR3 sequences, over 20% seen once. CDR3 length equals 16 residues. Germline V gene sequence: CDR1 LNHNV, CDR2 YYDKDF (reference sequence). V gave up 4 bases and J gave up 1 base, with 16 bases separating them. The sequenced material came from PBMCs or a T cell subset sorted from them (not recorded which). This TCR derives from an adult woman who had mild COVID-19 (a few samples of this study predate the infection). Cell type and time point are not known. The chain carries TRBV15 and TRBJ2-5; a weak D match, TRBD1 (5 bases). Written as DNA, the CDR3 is TGTGCCACCAGCACGTTGACAGAATGGAGCCAAGAGACCCAGTACTTC. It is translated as CATSTLTEWSQETQYF.